This T cell receptor beta chain was recovered during a study of OX40 agonist ivuxolimab in advanced cancers. Overall study: Of the participants, approximately 40% had some prior anti-PD-1, anti-PD-L1 or anti-CTLA-4 therapy, which was allowed.

In regard to this clone: As yet, its antigen is unknown.

Findings of the study overall: The mean number of expanded clones was higher in CD8+ T cells than in CD4+.

Assay: immunoSEQ multiplex PCR; the TCRdb copy retains only in-frame clones and omits some. The repertoire holds 65,000 to 70,000 clones, with roughly 90% as singletons. Germline V gene data show CDR1 as SGHVS and CDR2 as FNYEAQ. Trimming removed 7 bases from V and 6 bases from J, with 6 bases in between. This CDR3 is 11 amino acids long. The rearrangement uses TRBV7-6 and TRBJ2-2; D is unclear. Sample: CD4+ or CD8+ T cells sorted from blood, taken in a trial of the OX40 agonist ivuxolimab. This sequence was found in an adult with an advanced solid tumor such as melanoma, head and neck, liver or kidney cancer. CDR3 DNA sequence: TGTGCCAGCACCCCGGCCGGGGAGCTGTTTTTT. Translating it yields CASTPAGELFF. Drawing the rest from reference TRBV7-6 and TRBJ2-2, the complete variable domain is GAGVSQSPRYKVTKRGQDVALRCDPISGHVSLYWYRQALGQGPEFLTYFNYEAQQDKSGLPNDRFSAERPEGSISTLTIQRTEQRDSAMYRCASTPAGELFFGEGSRLTVL.